Listed below are T cell receptor beta chains from one sample, sequenced in a study of PD-1 blockade in classical Hodgkin lymphoma. TCRdb keeps only in-frame clones here, not all; method: immunoSEQ multiplex PCR. This table holds about 76,000 clones, about 89% found once. The sequencing here drew on peripheral blood mononuclear cells (PBMCs), taken at baseline. The receptors stem from a human donor with classical Hodgkin lymphoma. CDR3s include the opening cysteine and the closing phenylalanine or tryptophan. Fields, in order: D gene, V gene, J gene, clone size, CDR3 protein, CDR3 DNA. The D gene is left open where the match is weak. Size tells how often a clone was seen (once, few, many) or the class of an expanded clone, and some rows leave it out.

NA	TRBV4-3	TRBJ2-5	NA	CASSQDEGGVETQYF	TGCGCCAGCAGCCAAGATGAGGGGGGAGTGGAGACCCAGTACTTC
TRBD2	TRBV2	TRBJ2-1	NA	CASSVRLATYNEQFF	TGTGCCAGCAGTGTCAGACTAGCGACCTACAATGAGCAGTTCTTC
TRBD1	TRBV11-2	TRBJ1-3	NA	CASSLWTGGIGNTIYF	TGTGCCAGCAGCCTATGGACAGGGGGGATTGGAAACACCATATATTTT
NA	TRBV11-3	TRBJ1-3	once	CASSSDLGNTIYF	TGTGCCAGCAGCTCAGACCTCGGAAACACCATATATTTT
NA	TRBV7-9	TRBJ1-3	NA	CASSVTGTGNTIYF	TGTGCCAGCAGCGTCACCGGGACAGGAAACACCATATATTTT
TRBD2	TRBV5-1	TRBJ2-5	NA	CASSFPGTSGRYQETQYF	TGCGCCAGCAGCTTTCCCGGGACTAGCGGGAGGTACCAAGAGACCCAGTACTTC
NA	TRBV27	TRBJ2-7	NA	CASSLSTSNKQYF	TGTGCCAGCAGTTTATCCACATCTAACAAGCAGTACTTC
NA	TRBV11-2	TRBJ1-3	NA	CASSPRDIDSGNTIYF	TGTGCCAGCAGCCCCAGAGACATTGACTCTGGAAACACCATATATTTT
TRBD1	TRBV9	TRBJ1-3	NA	CASSPGNGQGNTIYF	TGTGCCAGCAGCCCCGGAAATGGACAGGGCAACACCATATATTTT
NA	TRBV19	TRBJ2-7	NA	CASQSSGTLGNYEQYF	TGTGCCAGTCAGTCCTCCGGGACGTTGGGGAACTACGAGCAGTACTTC
TRBD2	TRBV28	TRBJ2-1	NA	CASSLRLAGNEQFF	TGTGCCAGCAGTTTACGGTTAGCGGGCAATGAGCAGTTCTTC
NA	TRBV6-5	TRBJ2-7	NA	CASSPGSYEQYF	TGTGCCAGCAGCCCCGGATCCTACGAGCAGTACTTC
TRBD2	TRBV29-1	TRBJ2-5	NA	CSVEGGLAGLLRGTQYF	TGCAGCGTTGAAGGCGGGCTAGCGGGGCTCCTGCGTGGGACCCAGTACTTC
TRBD1	TRBV19	TRBJ1-2	NA	CATSGGVGYGYTF	TGTGCGACATCAGGGGGCGTCGGCTATGGCTACACCTTC
NA	TRBV6-5	TRBJ1-4	few	CASSRDLTSGKLFF	TGTGCCAGCAGCCGTGACCTAACAAGCGGGAAACTGTTTTTT
TRBD1	TRBV6-5	TRBJ2-7	once	CATGTDLYEQYF	TGTGCCACCGGGACAGATCTGTACGAGCAGTACTTC
TRBD2	TRBV5-1	TRBJ2-2	NA	CASSLDGPGGGELFF	TGCGCCAGCAGCTTGGACGGGCCGGGGGGCGGGGAGCTGTTTTTT
TRBD2	TRBV6-1	TRBJ2-1	NA	CASSERKASGTSSYNEQFF	TGTGCCAGCAGTGAAAGAAAAGCTAGCGGGACGAGCTCCTACAATGAGCAGTTCTTC
TRBD1	TRBV6-1	TRBJ1-1	NA	CASSDRDRWTEAFF	TGTGCCAGCAGTGATAGGGACAGATGGACTGAAGCTTTCTTT
NA	TRBV6-1	TRBJ1-2	NA	CASSEIGVGYTF	TGTGCCAGCAGTGAGATAGGGGTGGGCTACACCTTC
TRBD2	TRBV28	TRBJ2-7	NA	CASSSLAGGGRNEQYF	TGTGCCAGCAGTTCTCTAGCGGGAGGGGGGAGAAACGAGCAGTACTTC
NA	TRBV28	TRBJ2-3	few	CASSLSGEADTQYF	TGTGCCAGCAGTTTGTCGGGAGAGGCAGATACGCAGTATTTT
NA	TRBV5-6	TRBJ2-1	NA	CASSLEVADYNEQFF	TGTGCCAGCAGCTTGGAGGTGGCGGATTACAATGAGCAGTTCTTC
TRBD1	TRBV6-5	TRBJ2-1	NA	CASSYRQGQGYNEQFF	TGTGCCAGCAGTTACCGACAGGGACAGGGTTACAATGAGCAGTTCTTC
NA	TRBV5-4	TRBJ1-3	NA	CASSTGPLPTGNTIYF	TGTGCCAGCAGTACAGGGCCTTTGCCGACTGGAAACACCATATATTTT
NA	TRBV12-1	TRBJ2-3	NA	CASSPGTSGTDTQYF	TGTGCCAGCAGCCCTGGGACTAGCGGGACAGATACGCAGTATTTT
NA	TRBV19	TRBJ2-7	NA	CASSISQLTRHEQYF	TGTGCCAGTAGTATTTCCCAACTCACTCGCCACGAGCAGTACTTC
TRBD2	TRBV28	TRBJ2-5	NA	CASSMARGPGLATRRGETQYF	TGTGCCAGCAGCATGGCCCGGGGCCCGGGACTAGCGACCAGAAGGGGTGAGACCCAGTACTTC
TRBD2	TRBV2	TRBJ2-2	NA	CASKGTSGRAAGELFF	TGTGCCAGCAAAGGGACTAGCGGGAGGGCCGCCGGGGAGCTGTTTTTT
TRBD1	TRBV19	TRBJ1-1	NA	CASTPTGMNTEAFF	TGTGCCAGTACCCCGACAGGGATGAACACTGAAGCTTTCTTT
NA	TRBV10-3	TRBJ2-2	NA	CAISESISLGELFF	TGTGCCATCAGTGAGTCGATCTCGCTCGGGGAGCTGTTTTTT
NA	TRBV30	TRBJ1-3	NA	CAWRNRSSGNTIYF	TGTGCCTGGAGGAACAGGAGCTCTGGAAACACCATATATTTT
TRBD1	TRBV5-4	TRBJ2-2	NA	CASSPRQGSNTGELFF	TGTGCCAGCAGCCCACGACAGGGGTCTAACACCGGGGAGCTGTTTTTT
NA	TRBV7-2	TRBJ1-6	NA	CASSLTPGGVNSPLHF	TGTGCCAGCAGCTTAACCCCCGGCGGGGTTAATTCACCCCTCCACTTT
NA	TRBV23-1	TRBJ1-2	NA	CASRADSYGYTF	TGCGCCAGCAGGGCTGACAGCTATGGCTACACCTTC
NA	TRBV29-1	TRBJ2-7	NA	CSVEPAPYYEQYF	TGCAGCGTTGAACCCGCGCCTTACTACGAGCAGTACTTC
NA	TRBV7-9	TRBJ2-5	NA	CASSLALGLQETQYF	TGTGCCAGCAGCTTAGCGCTGGGACTCCAAGAGACCCAGTACTTC